This T cell receptor (beta chain) was recovered during a study of blood T cell repertoires in COVID-19 (dated by TCRdb to 2018 to 2020). Concerning the study at large: Samples covering the acute and convalescent phases of COVID-19 were provided by collaborators in the United States, Italy and Spain. The material from the prospective study consisted of cDNA or gDNA derived from T cells, B-cell-depleted T cells, or PBMCs. The dataset comprised deeply sampled blood TCRbeta repertoires from subjects exposed to, actively infected with, or recovered from COVID-19. The repertoires were released in a freely available public database intended as a resource for research on the immune response to SARS-CoV-2. The samples were drawn from the first 160 participants of the ongoing ImmuneRACE study and from roughly 1,300 subjects provided by 6 global collaborators. A de-identified subject ID, COVID-19 status, age in years and sex were almost always included in the sample metadata. Where HLA class I and class II types were available, the types were taken from metadata supplied by the sample provider, not from assay-based typing.

Participants in the prospective study were enrolled through a virtual design, were aged roughly 18 to 95 years, and lived in 24 United States geographic areas. In the prospective study, cohorts were assigned on the basis of participant-reported clinical history obtained from a screening survey and a study questionnaire. Recovered participants in ImmuneRACE Cohort 3 were defined as having two consecutive negative NP/OP PCR tests, clearance from a healthcare professional, or resolution of symptoms. In the prospective study, mobile phlebotomists collected whole blood, serum and a nasopharyngeal or oropharyngeal swab from each participant. Additional blood draws and questionnaires over an approximately two-month period could optionally be provided by prospective study participants. Before DNA extraction, blood samples from the prospective study were shipped at room temperature or frozen. Worth noting for this clone: There is no known antigen for this receptor. No much larger clone is present one base from it, and per-base qualities are unavailable.

The immunoSEQ Assay, a bias-controlled multiplex PCR, was used to amplify TCRbeta CDR3 regions from genomic DNA. The original pipeline was this. Nucleated cell counts per sample were estimated from amplification of reference gene primers within the assay. Sequence reads were collapsed and filtered to measure the absolute abundance of every unique TCRbeta CDR3 rearrangement. For each sample, productive Simpson clonality was calculated as the square root of Simpson's diversity index over productive rearrangements. The table comes from immuneACCESS by way of TCRdb, which keeps in-frame sequences with V and J called. Part of the clones is missing from these tables; in studies checked, under half for an unresolved V gene and the rest for unknown reasons. The DNA was the basis for D and trimming; V, J and clone size are from that table. Within this sample are 150,000 to 200,000 clones, with 86% of them counted one time only. Around 8.6% of the sample lies in the top ten.

CDR1 and CDR2 are read off the germline V gene (reference sequence) as PRHDT and FYEKMQ. Reading from cysteine to phenylalanine, the CDR3 counts 16 amino acids. The retained sequence is limited to the CDR3, 48 bases, with the frame set at the first base. Trimming at the junction amounts to 5 bases on V and 5 bases on J, and the germline ends lie 20 bases apart. Overall results and qualifications from the work: Clinical and demographic metadata were provided uncurated, with the amount varying by source and participant.

The source material was PBMCs or T cells enriched from blood (not recorded which). This sequence was found in a woman aged 25 to 39 who had recovered from COVID-19. The chain was built from TRBV13 and TRBJ2-3; a weak D assignment points to TRBD2 (7 bases agree). The CDR3 region has the sequence CASSPGRGEFVDTQYF. The bases are TGTGCCAGCAGCCCGGGGAGGGGGGAATTTGTAGATACGCAGTATTTT.